The 26 T cell receptor beta chains reported below all come from one sample, sequenced in a study of blood T cells in healthy people across ages. PCR was performed a second time for about 7 to 12 cycles using a sample-barcoded 5' primer and a J-beta primer mix. TCRdb fed the 5' RACE reads into MiXCR, producing one record per CDR3 protein. The sample shows hundreds of thousands of distinct CDR3 sequences, roughly 50% of them seen only once. The source material was blood. Receptors originate from a man aged 40-49 years in good health.

The chain uses TRBV12-3 or TRBV12-4 and TRBJ1-6; TRBD1 is a possible D gene (5 bases). Trimming cost V 3 bases and J 4 bases, with 28 bases left between them. The length of the CDR3 is 21 residues. CDR3 sequence: CASSLVARRVGVRFYNSPLHF. The CDR3 DNA follows: TGTGCCAGCAGTTTGGTCGCGCGTAGGGTGGGGGTCCGGTTTTATAATTCACCCCTCCACTTT.

The chain links TRBV28 to TRBJ2-5, with TRBD2 as a possible D gene (5 bases). CDR3 length equals 15 residues. V shed 2 bases and J shed 0 bases, with 10 bases lying between them. Per the germline V gene, CDR1 is MDHEN and CDR2 is SYDVKM. The CDR3 spells CASSLPAENQETQYF. The CDR3 nucleotides are TGTGCCAGCAGTTTACCAGCGGAAAACCAAGAGACCCAGTACTTC.

The V and J genes are TRBV10-3 and TRBJ2-5; D might be TRBD1 (6 bases). Germline values: CDR1 ENHRY, CDR2 SYGVKD. The CDR3 extends over 13 amino acids. V lost 4 bases and J lost 5, with 11 bases in between. CDR3 sequence (DNA): TGTGCCATCAGTGTACAGGGTGAGGAGACCCAGTACTTC. It encodes CAISVQGEETQYF.

The gene calls are TRBV29-1 and TRBJ2-7; D is uncertain. Germline lookup yields CDR1 SQVTM and CDR2 ANQGSEA. The V end lost 4 bases, the J end lost 3 bases, and 13 bases lay between the germline ends. The CDR3 extends over 13 amino acids. CDR3 in amino acids: CSVAPGDFYEQYF. The CDR3 bases are TGCAGCGTTGCCCCCGGTGACTTCTACGAGCAGTACTTC.

This clonotype was recorded a few times. The chain links TRBV5-6 to TRBJ2-1; 11 nucleotides align to TRBD2. The CDR3 consists of 16 residues. Germline V gene lookup returns CDR1 SGHDT and CDR2 YYEEEE. The junction had 12 bases not matched to a gene; V was cut back by 5 bases and J by 8 bases. The CDR3 DNA reads TGTGCCAGCAGTCCAACTAGCGGGAGAGCTATGGATGAGCAGTTCTTC. It encodes CASSPTSGRAMDEQFF.

The rearrangement joins TRBV6-4 to TRBJ2-1; tentative D call: TRBD2 (6 bases). The CDR3 is made up of 12 amino acids. The germline CDR1 and CDR2 sequences are MRHNA and SNTAGT. Trimming shortened V by 6 bases and J by 4 bases, and 7 bases separated the two germline ends. In nucleotides, the CDR3 is TGTGCCAGCAGGGGGACTTACAATGAGCAGTTCTTC. Its translation is CASRGTYNEQFF.

CDR3 residues: CASSFLAENYNEQFF. The CDR3 DNA follows: TGCGCCAGCAGCTTCCTAGCGGAAAACTACAATGAGCAGTTCTTC. The J gene is TRBJ2-1, the V gene TRBV5-1; 7 nucleotides match TRBD2. J was trimmed by 3 bases and V by 2 bases; bases with no gene match: 5. Germline CDR1 reads SGHRS; CDR2 reads YFSETQ. The length of the CDR3 is 15 residues.

The chain carries TRBV25-1 and TRBJ1-1; TRBD1 aligns across 8 bases. There are 13 residues in the CDR3. CDR1 is MGHDK, CDR2 SYGVNS, per germline. Germline trimming cut 6 bases from V and 7 bases from J; bases unmatched to any gene: 7. DNA of the CDR3: TGTGCCAGCAGAGACTTTGACAGGGGTGAAGCTTTCTTT. Protein sequence: CASRDFDRGEAFF.

CDR3 DNA sequence: TGCAGCGTTGAATTCAGTGGGAGGGGAGGACTAGCGGGAACGCGGAGCAATGAGCAGTTCTTC. Amino acid sequence: CSVEFSGRGGLAGTRSNEQFF. The chain has TRBV29-1 and TRBJ2-1; TRBD2 agrees at 12 bases. Germline trimming cut 2 bases from V and 6 bases from J; bases unmatched to any gene: 23. CDR1 and CDR2 from the germline V gene are SQVTM and ANQGSEA. CDR3 size: 21 residues.

This chain uses TRBV25-1 with TRBJ1-1, with TRBD1 identical over 8 bases. Germline CDR1 and CDR2: MGHDK and SYGVNS. V was pared by 2 bases and J by 4 bases, with 6 bases of the junction left unmatched. CDR3 length equals 15 residues. CDR3 bases: TGTGCCAGCAGTGAACGGACAGGGTGGGGCACTGAAGCTTTCTTT. It translates to CASSERTGWGTEAFF.

The chain joins TRBV20-1 to TRBJ2-7; 13 bases are a match to TRBD2. The germline V gene encodes CDR1 DFQATT and CDR2 SNEGSKA (reference sequence). The CDR3 runs to 14 residues. V was clipped by 5 bases and J by 3 bases; unmatched bases: 4. CDR3 sequence: CSAHGLAGVYEQYF. The CDR3 nucleotides are TGCAGTGCTCACGGACTAGCGGGAGTCTACGAGCAGTACTTC.

This clonotype appeared a few times. The chain joins TRBV7-2 to TRBJ2-3, with 9 positions matching TRBD2. The CDR3 spans 17 residues. Per the germline V gene, CDR1 is SGHTA and CDR2 is FQGNSA. V was pared by 2 bases and J by 0 bases, with 6 bases of the junction left unmatched. In nucleotides, the CDR3 is TGTGCCAGCAGCTTATTCCTAGCGGGAATCAGCACAGATACGCAGTATTTT. This gives the protein CASSLFLAGISTDTQYF.

This clonotype was counted a few times. The rearrangement joins TRBV29-1 to TRBJ1-2; 7 positions match TRBD1. The CDR3 consists of 13 residues. V was pared by 4 bases and J by 3 bases, with 5 bases of the junction left unmatched. CDR1 and CDR2 from the germline V gene are SQVTM and ANQGSEA. The CDR3 DNA reads as TGCAGCGTTGTTGAGGGGGCTGACTATGGCTACACCTTC. It encodes CSVVEGADYGYTF. The variable domain in full, with the rest retrieved from reference TRBV29-1 and TRBJ1-2, is SAVISQKPSRDICQRGTSLTIQCQVDSQVTMMFWYRQQPGQSLTLIATANQGSEATYESGFVIDKFPISRPNLTFSTLTVSNMSPEDSSIYLCSVVEGADYGYTFGSGTRLTVV.

This clonotype was recorded once. This sequence joins TRBV25-1 and TRBJ1-2, with 11 bases fitting TRBD1. Trimming cost V 5 bases and J 7 bases; bases outside gene matches: 6. Germline V gene data show CDR1 as MGHDK and CDR2 as SYGVNS. The CDR3 has 14 amino acids. The CDR3, as DNA: TGTGCCAGCAGTAGCCGGACAGGGGGCTCTGGCTACACCTTC. Translation gives CASSSRTGGSGYTF.

The chain is built from TRBV27 and TRBJ2-5; 8 bases are a match to TRBD2. This CDR3 has 16 amino acids. V lost 7 bases to trimming and J lost 5 bases; unmatched junction nucleotides: 15. Germline-derived CDR1 and CDR2 are MNHEY and SMNVEV (reference sequence). The CDR3 nucleotides read TGTGCCAGCACTACCGCGGGACTAGTTCCCCTGGAGACCCAGTACTTC. It translates to CASTTAGLVPLETQYF.

This clonotype has a handful of counts. The DNA of the CDR3 is TGTGCCAGCAGTTTAGCTTTAGGTAGCTATGGCTACACCTTC. Its protein is CASSLALGSYGYTF. The chain couples TRBV12-3 or TRBV12-4 to TRBJ1-2; D call uncertain. There are 14 residues in the CDR3. Trimming cost V 0 bases and J 4 bases, with 9 bases left between them.

Comment on this clonotype: One end of the junction is discordant with germline, which a read error may explain. This chain uses TRBV12-3 or TRBV12-4 with TRBJ1-1; D is possibly TRBD1 (5 bases). The CDR3 runs 13 residues. CDR3 nucleotides: TGTGCCAGCAGTTTCGCAGGGAACACTGACGCTTTCTTT. This encodes CASSFAGNTDAFF.

This clonotype was counted a few times. V and J are TRBV29-1 and TRBJ1-1, with D possibly TRBD1 on 5 matching bases. The CDR3 totals 14 residues. With 2 bases removed from V and 5 bases from J, the gap between germline ends came to 15 bases. Germline V gene lookup returns CDR1 SQVTM and CDR2 ANQGSEA. CDR3 region: CSVERGTGGTEAFF. In nucleotides, the CDR3 is TGCAGCGTTGAAAGAGGGACCGGGGGGACTGAAGCTTTCTTT.

The chain combines TRBV4-3 with TRBJ2-1; D perhaps matches TRBD2 (5 bases). V was shortened by 2 bases and J by 4 bases, with 18 bases between the two germline ends. Germline V gives CDR1 LGHNA, CDR2 YSLEER. The CDR3 is made up of 17 amino acids. In DNA form, the CDR3 reads TGCGCCAGCAGCCAAAGAGGGCCAGGTCGCGGATACAATGAGCAGTTCTTC. As protein: CASSQRGPGRGYNEQFF.

This chain links TRBV29-1 with TRBJ2-1, with 13 bases identical to TRBD2. The CDR3 totals 14 residues. The J segment lost 9 bases and the V segment lost 7 bases, leaving 9 bases of the junction unmatched. Germline CDR1 and CDR2: SQVTM and ANQGSEA. The CDR3 sequence: CSGGLAGTVSEQFF. In DNA, the CDR3 is TGCAGCGGGGGACTAGCGGGGACCGTTAGTGAGCAGTTCTTC.

The chain links TRBV28 to TRBJ2-5; tentatively, D is TRBD1 or TRBD2 (5 bases each). From germline, CDR1 is MDHEN and CDR2 SYDVKM. The ends were cut back, 3 bases at V and 11 bases at J, with 19 bases in the middle. CDR3 length: 14 amino acids. The chain's CDR3 is CASSFSSRGVEQYF. The CDR3 coding sequence is TGTGCCAGCAGTTTCTCCAGCAGAGGGGTTGAGCAGTACTTC.

This clonotype was detected only a few times. The chain recombines TRBV4-1 with TRBJ1-2; D is unclear. Germline lookup yields CDR1 MGHRA and CDR2 YSYEKL. Trimming pared 4 bases from V and 8 bases from J, leaving 17 bases between. There are 14 residues in the CDR3. The CDR3 sequence: CASSLWEGSDGYTF. In DNA, the CDR3 is TGCGCCAGCAGCCTTTGGGAAGGGAGTGACGGCTACACCTTC.

This clonotype has a handful of counts. This chain links TRBV4-1 with TRBJ2-1; D unclear. V gave up 0 bases and J gave up 10 bases, with 10 bases separating them. CDR1 and CDR2 from the germline V gene are MGHRA and YSYEKL. The CDR3 contains 13 residues. The CDR3 here is CASSQDRFGEQFF. The DNA for the CDR3 is TGCGCCAGCAGCCAAGATCGGTTCGGGGAGCAGTTCTTC.

The rearrangement joins TRBV11-2 to TRBJ2-5; D is undetermined. The germline V gene encodes CDR1 SGHAT and CDR2 FQNNGV. Trimming left V 0 bases short and J 2 bases short, with 7 bases between. The CDR3 totals 14 residues. Here the CDR3 DNA reads TGTGCCAGCAGCTTAGAGATGGGGCAAGAGACCCAGTACTTC. It translates to CASSLEMGQETQYF.

This clonotype was observed once. The junction departs from the called germline gene at one end, perhaps through a read error. This chain connects TRBV27 to TRBJ2-3; D unresolved. Germline assignment: CDR1 MNHEY and CDR2 SMNVEV (reference sequence). This CDR3 contains 13 residues. CDR3 coding DNA: TGTGCCAGCAGTGTATCGATCCCAGATACGCAGTATTTT. This gives the protein CASSVSIPDTQYF.

This clonotype was recorded a few times. J is TRBJ2-3 and V is TRBV2, with D maybe TRBD2 (5 bases). Germline V lookup: CDR1 SNHLY, CDR2 FYNNEI. CDR3 length: 15 residues. V shed 4 bases and J shed 1 base, with 12 bases lying between them. In DNA form, the CDR3 reads TGTGCCAGCAGTGGCAGGACTGGAGGCACAGATACGCAGTATTTT. This encodes CASSGRTGGTDTQYF.